The 6 T cell receptor beta chains below were found in one sample sequenced in a study of T cell responses to AZD1222 COVID-19 vaccine (dated by TCRdb to the early 2020s). In light of the paper, this sample's time point label describes: about 28 days (+/-7) after the second vaccine dose. Receptor amplification or capture employed the immunoSEQ multiplex PCR assay. This immuneACCESS table, as held by TCRdb, lists in-frame sequences with V and J called but not all clones. Of the missing ones, under half trace to an unresolved V gene in checked studies; the others have no known cause. The sample table records around 190,000 clones; just over 85% of these occur just once. Together, the top ten hold around a tenth of the sample. The sample here was peripheral blood, taken 28 days after the second AZD1222 dose. The receptors come from an adult who received the AZD1222 COVID-19 vaccine.

The chain employs TRBV2 and TRBJ1-4; D not certain. The V and J ends lost 2 bases and 7 bases respectively, with 11 bases between them. Germline V lookup: CDR1 SNHLY, CDR2 FYNNEI. The CDR3 extends over 14 amino acids. The CDR3 region is CASSELGRIEKLFF. The CDR3 DNA follows: TGTGCCAGCAGTGAACTGGGTAGGATTGAAAAACTGTTTTTT. Using reference TRBV2 and TRBJ1-4 for the parts outside the CDR3, the full variable domain is EPEVTQTPSHQVTQMGQEVILRCVPISNHLYFYWYRQILGQKVEFLVSFYNNEISEKSEIFDDQFSVERPDGSNFTLKIRSTKLEDSAMYFCASSELGRIEKLFFGSGTQLSVL.

This rearrangement joins TRBV7-2 to TRBJ2-5; D could derive from TRBD1 or TRBD2 (5 bases each). Trimming took off 5 bases at V and 5 bases at J, with 15 bases between the two ends. CDR3 size: 14 residues. Germline CDR1 reads SGHTA; CDR2 reads FQGNSA. The CDR3 here is CASSPGTVVETQYF. The CDR3 DNA follows: TGTGCCAGCAGCCCAGGGACCGTGGTGGAGACCCAGTACTTC.

The chain joins TRBV5-1 to TRBJ2-2; 11 nucleotides line up with TRBD1. CDR1 is SGHRS, CDR2 YFSETQ, per germline. This CDR3 region has 15 residues. V was pared by 7 bases and J by 5 bases, with 7 bases of the junction left unmatched. CDR3 sequence (DNA): TGCGCCAGCGGAACCGGGACAGGGGGTACCGGGGAGCTGTTTTTT. This codes for CASGTGTGGTGELFF.

The chain couples TRBV19 to TRBJ2-2; 7 positions agree with TRBD1. V lost 7 bases and J lost 5; bases outside the gene matches: 13. CDR1 LNHDA and CDR2 SQIVND come from the germline V gene (reference sequence). The CDR3 is made up of 16 amino acids. The CDR3 nucleotides read TGTGCCAGTAATCCCTCGGACAGGCCTAAGACCGGGGAGCTGTTTTTT. Encoded protein: CASNPSDRPKTGELFF. Full variable domain (rest looked up from reference TRBV19 and TRBJ2-2): DGGITQSPKYLFRKEGQNVTLSCEQNLNHDAMYWYRQDPGQGLRLIYYSQIVNDFQKGDIAEGYSVSREKKESFPLTVTSAQKNPTAFYLCASNPSDRPKTGELFFGEGSRLTVL.

The V gene is TRBV28, the J gene TRBJ1-5, with 10 bases aligning to TRBD1. J was trimmed by 5 bases and V by 6 bases; bases with no gene match: 13. The CDR3 is 17 residues long. CDR1 and CDR2 (germline): MDHEN, SYDVKM. CDR3 nucleotides: TGTGCCAGCAGGGCCGGGACAGGGGCGTTATCGTATCAGCCCCAGCATTTT. This gives the protein CASRAGTGALSYQPQHF.

The chain links TRBV29-1 to TRBJ1-2; D is undetermined. Germline CDR1 reads SQVTM; CDR2 reads ANQGSEA. This CDR3 spans 17 amino acids. Trimming took off 4 bases at V and 6 bases at J, with 27 bases between the two ends. As DNA, the CDR3 is TGCAGCGTTGCGGATTTTCTACCCACTAGACGGGATAATGGCTACACCTTC. This translates into CSVADFLPTRRDNGYTF.